Listed below are T cell receptor beta chains from one sample, sequenced in a study of shared clonotypes between healthy human individuals. Produced via immunoSEQ multiplex PCR; TCRdb's table is partial and in-frame only. The table records approximately 1.9 million clones, roughly 95% of them present only once. The sequenced sample consisted of naive CD8+ T cells from PBMCs. Receptors were obtained from a man between 18 and 35 years old in good health. Some clones in this sample may be carry-over from other donors' samples. CDR3s include the opening cysteine and the closing phenylalanine or tryptophan. D genes are given only for firm matches. Clone sizes are given selectively: once, few, many, or a class where the clone is expanded.

D: TRBD1; size: -; V: TRBV27; J: TRBJ1-4; CDR3: CASSANRGSRGEKLFF; DNA: TGTGCCAGCAGTGCGAACAGGGGCTCTCGTGGTGAAAAACTGTTTTTT
D: -; size: -; V: TRBV4-1; J: TRBJ1-5; CDR3: CASSQEPTAGVLNQPQHF; DNA: TGCGCCAGCAGCCAAGAGCCGACGGCGGGGGTTTTAAATCAGCCCCAGCATTTT
D: -; size: -; V: TRBV7-9; J: TRBJ1-1; CDR3: CASSTPIKGPDTEAFF; DNA: TGTGCCAGCAGCACCCCGATAAAGGGGCCGGACACTGAAGCTTTCTTT
D: TRBD1; size: -; V: TRBV27; J: TRBJ2-7; CDR3: CASSLTIDRAAYEQYF; DNA: TGTGCCAGCAGTTTGACCATTGACAGGGCGGCCTACGAGCAGTACTTC
D: TRBD2; size: once; V: TRBV19; J: TRBJ2-7; CDR3: CASQIRGGPYEQYF; DNA: TGTGCCAGCCAGATACGGGGGGGGCCCTACGAGCAGTACTTC
D: -; size: -; V: TRBV11-3; J: TRBJ2-3; CDR3: CASSSGISSTDTQYF; DNA: TGTGCCAGCAGCTCCGGGATTAGTAGCACAGATACGCAGTATTTT
D: -; size: -; V: TRBV7-6; J: TRBJ1-1; CDR3: CASSLEWGRNTEAFF; DNA: TGTGCCAGCAGCTTAGAGTGGGGAAGGAACACTGAAGCTTTCTTT
D: -; size: -; V: TRBV27; J: TRBJ2-7; CDR3: CASSPSTGPVTYEQYF; DNA: TGTGCCAGCAGTCCATCGACGGGCCCAGTCACCTACGAGCAGTACTTC
D: -; size: -; V: TRBV4-2; J: TRBJ1-1; CDR3: CASSQVFLSQNTEAFF; DNA: TGTGCCAGCAGCCAGGTCTTCCTCTCTCAGAACACTGAAGCTTTCTTT
D: TRBD1; size: -; V: TRBV29-1; J: TRBJ2-7; CDR3: CSVTDLGQQSYEQYF; DNA: TGCAGCGTTACCGACCTGGGACAGCAAAGCTACGAGCAGTACTTC
D: -; size: -; V: TRBV7-8; J: TRBJ2-7; CDR3: CASSLVIIERGFSYEQYF; DNA: TGTGCCAGCAGCTTAGTGATAATAGAGAGGGGCTTCTCCTACGAGCAGTACTTC
D: -; size: -; V: TRBV9; J: TRBJ2-5; CDR3: CASSVGEERPGPRFETQYF; DNA: TGTGCCAGCAGCGTAGGAGAGGAGCGGCCAGGGCCACGGTTTGAGACCCAGTACTTC